This entry lists 16 T cell receptor beta chains sequenced from one sample in a study of TIL therapy for anti-PD-1-resistant metastatic lung cancer. Sample time point: pre-treatment sample, taken before nivolumab and TIL therapy. Sequencing used immunoSEQ v3. Produced via immunoSEQ multiplex PCR; TCRdb's table is partial and in-frame only. The sample includes about 59,000 clones, around 79% of them seen just once. Here the sequenced sample was blood, taken at baseline. These receptors were collected from a person aged 30 to 80 with non-small cell lung cancer.

This chain connects TRBV11-2 to TRBJ1-1; 8 nucleotides line up with TRBD1. Germline-derived CDR1 and CDR2 are SGHAT and FQNNGV. J gave up 4 bases and V 3 bases, and 7 bases lay outside the gene matches. There are 15 residues in the CDR3. The CDR3 coding sequence is TGTGCCAGCAGCTTCACCGCAGGGGGCGGCACTGAAGCTTTCTTT. Encoded protein: CASSFTAGGGTEAFF.

V and J are TRBV5-1 and TRBJ2-7; 8 positions match TRBD1. Germline assignment: CDR1 SGHRS and CDR2 YFSETQ. The CDR3 is made up of 16 amino acids. After removal of 0 bases from V and 5 bases from J, the junction contained 10 bases not matched to a gene. The CDR3 reads CASSLASTGAYHEQYF. CDR3 coding DNA: TGCGCCAGCAGCTTGGCCTCGACAGGGGCCTATCACGAGCAGTACTTC.

The chain is built from TRBV5-4 and TRBJ2-7; 7 positions agree with TRBD1. Trimming cost V 3 bases and J 2 bases; bases outside gene matches: 11. Germline-derived CDR1 and CDR2 are SGHNT and YYREEE (reference sequence). This CDR3 spans 16 amino acids. The CDR3 here is CASSSYRQGRAYEQYF. The CDR3 nucleotides are TGTGCCAGCAGCTCTTACCGACAGGGACGTGCCTACGAGCAGTACTTC.

This chain connects TRBV5-8 to TRBJ1-4, with no clear D. Trimming cost V 4 bases and J 6 bases, with 13 bases left between them. Germline CDR1 reads SGHTS; CDR2 reads YDEGEE. The CDR3 is 14 amino acids. CDR3 DNA: TGTGCCAGCAGCCGGGGTCGCTGGGATGAAAAACTGTTTTTT. Its protein is CASSRGRWDEKLFF. The variable domain in full, with the rest retrieved from reference TRBV5-8 and TRBJ1-4, is EAGVTQSPTHLIKTRGQQATLRCSPISGHTSVYWYQQALGLGLQFLLWYDEGEERNRGNFPPRFSGRQFPNYSSELNVNALELEDSALYLCASSRGRWDEKLFFGSGTQLSVL.

The chain joins TRBV28 to TRBJ2-7; D is perhaps TRBD1 (5 bases). Looked up from germline, CDR1 is MDHEN and CDR2 is SYDVKM. The CDR3 runs to 16 residues. Between the trimmed V and J ends, which lost 3 bases and 1 base, there was a span of 16 bases. The DNA of the CDR3 is TGTGCCAGCAGTTTCGTAATGTGGGGCGGTTCCTACGAGCAGTACTTC. Its protein is CASSFVMWGGSYEQYF. Full variable domain (missing parts from reference TRBV28 and TRBJ2-7): DVKVTQSSRYLVKRTGEKVFLECVQDMDHENMFWYRQDPGLGLRLIYFSYDVKMKEKGDIPEGYSVSREKKERFSLILESASTNQTSMYLCASSFVMWGGSYEQYFGPGTRLTVT.

The CDR3 loop reads CASSSESANTGELFF. The CDR3 DNA reads TGCGCCAGCAGCTCCGAGTCGGCGAACACCGGGGAGCTGTTTTTT. This sequence joins TRBV5-1 and TRBJ2-2; D is unresolved. The CDR3 sequence is 15 residues long. V shed 3 bases and J shed 0 bases, with 9 bases lying between them. Germline CDR1 and CDR2: SGHRS and YFSETQ.

V gene TRBV5-1 combines with J gene TRBJ1-3, with D unclear. The V end lost 0 bases, the J end lost 1 base, and 17 bases lay between the germline ends. Germline-derived CDR1 and CDR2 are SGHRS and YFSETQ. The CDR3 contains 18 residues. The CDR3 DNA is TGCGCCAGCAGCTTGGTTGGTGGAGGAGGAGGGTCTGGAAACACCATATATTTT. It yields the protein CASSLVGGGGGSGNTIYF. Using reference TRBV5-1 and TRBJ1-3 for the parts outside the CDR3, the full variable domain is KAGVTQTPRYLIKTRGQQVTLSCSPISGHRSVSWYQQTPGQGLQFLFEYFSETQRNKGNFPGRFSGRQFSNSRSEMNVSTLELGDSALYLCASSLVGGGGGSGNTIYFGEGSWLTVV.

The chain employs TRBV19 and TRBJ2-3, with 9 bases that match TRBD2. The CDR3 is 15 residues long. The ends lost 0 bases at V and 5 bases at J; junction bases unmatched: 3. Looked up from germline, CDR1 is LNHDA and CDR2 is SQIVND (reference sequence). The CDR3: CASSIEREGLDTQYF. The CDR3 DNA is TGTGCCAGTAGTATAGAGCGGGAGGGCCTAGATACGCAGTATTTT.

The chain couples TRBV28 to TRBJ2-2; 11 bases agree with TRBD1. The CDR3 loop spans 16 amino acids. Germline loops: CDR1 MDHEN, CDR2 SYDVKM. The ends lost 7 bases at V and 4 bases at J; junction bases unmatched: 8. The CDR3 DNA reads TGTGCCAGCAACCCTGCCGGGACAGGGGGCACCGGGGAGCTGTTTTTT. Protein sequence: CASNPAGTGGTGELFF. The complete variable domain, with remaining parts taken from reference TRBV28 and TRBJ2-2, reads DVKVTQSSRYLVKRTGEKVFLECVQDMDHENMFWYRQDPGLGLRLIYFSYDVKMKEKGDIPEGYSVSREKKERFSLILESASTNQTSMYLCASNPAGTGGTGELFFGEGSRLTVL.

This clone came up once. The genes are TRBV4-2 and TRBJ1-4; possible D gene TRBD1, 5 bases. V was cut by 1 base and J by 3 bases, with 12 bases left in between. This CDR3 region has 16 residues. Germline-derived CDR1 and CDR2 are LGHNA and YNFKEQ. The CDR3 sequence is CASSQGGEPANEKLFF. In DNA form, the CDR3 reads TGTGCCAGCAGCCAAGGGGGGGAACCGGCTAATGAAAAACTGTTTTTT.

The rearrangement uses TRBV11-2 and TRBJ2-7, with 7 positions matching TRBD1. V dropped 5 bases and J dropped 5; count of bases not matched to a gene: 9. Per the germline V gene, CDR1 is SGHAT and CDR2 is FQNNGV. The CDR3 loop spans 14 amino acids. This CDR3 is CASSVLTGYDEQYF. The DNA of the CDR3 is TGTGCCAGCAGCGTGCTGACAGGGTATGACGAGCAGTACTTC.

The genes are TRBV6-1 and TRBJ1-5, with D possibly TRBD1 on 5 matching bases. This CDR3 contains 14 residues. With 3 bases removed from V and 1 base from J, the gap between germline ends came to 7 bases. CDR1 and CDR2 from the germline V gene are MNHNS and SASEGT. The CDR3 DNA reads TGTGCCAGCAGTGAGGGACCCAGCAATCAGCCCCAGCATTTT. Encoded protein: CASSEGPSNQPQHF.

This CDR3 reads CASSNRLASEQYF. As DNA, the CDR3 is TGTGCCAGCAGCAATAGACTAGCGAGTGAGCAGTACTTC. The rearrangement links TRBV9 to TRBJ2-7, with TRBD2 identical over 8 bases. The J segment lost 7 bases and the V segment lost 4 bases, leaving 7 bases of the junction unmatched. CDR3 length: 13 amino acids. Germline assignment: CDR1 SGDLS and CDR2 YYNGEE.

This chain links TRBV7-9 with TRBJ1-2; D might be TRBD1 (6 bases). Trimming removed 6 bases at V and 4 bases at J, with 18 bases between. The V gene's germline CDR1 is SEHNR and CDR2 FQNEAQ (reference sequence). The CDR3 is 15 amino acids. The CDR3 loop is CASREGTGYPYGYTF. CDR3 coding DNA: TGTGCCAGCAGAGAGGGAACAGGGTATCCCTATGGCTACACCTTC.

This clone was observed a single time. The chain links TRBV6-1 to TRBJ2-1; the D gene could be TRBD1 or TRBD2 (6 bases each). The ends were cut back, 2 bases at V and 2 bases at J, with 10 bases in the middle. CDR1 is MNHNS, CDR2 SASEGT, per germline. CDR3 length equals 15 residues. DNA of the CDR3: TGTGCCAGCAGTGAATTAGGGGGGACCTACAATGAGCAGTTCTTC. Translation: CASSELGGTYNEQFF.

The J gene is TRBJ2-7, the V gene TRBV7-2, with 9 bases lining up with TRBD1. Trimming removed 4 bases from V and 1 base from J; junction bases left unmatched: 5. The CDR3 runs 15 residues. Germline V gene lookup returns CDR1 SGHTA and CDR2 FQGNSA. Here the CDR3 reads CASSSTGQGSYEQYF. DNA of the CDR3: TGTGCCAGCAGCTCAACCGGACAGGGGTCCTACGAGCAGTACTTC.